Listed below are T cell receptor beta chains from one sample, sequenced in a study of blood T cell repertoires in COVID-19. Profiled with immunoSEQ multiplex PCR; TCRdb holds only in-frame clones, not every one. Here the sample spans 110,000 or so clones, roughly four fifths being singletons. Sequenced material: peripheral blood. Every receptor here comes from a man over 45 with acute or convalescent COVID-19. Each CDR3 is given with its conserved first and last residue. The D gene is left open where the match is weak. Clone size appears in some rows only: once, few, many, or a class for an expanded clone.

. | TRBJ2-1 | TRBV6-5 | TRBD2 | CASSPMTSGYNEQFF | TGTGCCAGCAGCCCAATGACTAGCGGGTACAATGAGCAGTTCTTC
. | TRBJ2-2 | TRBV28 | . | CASSATTANTGELFF | TGTGCCAGCAGTGCCACAACAGCGAACACCGGGGAGCTGTTTTTT
. | TRBJ2-7 | TRBV21-1 | . | CASSKDRGSYEQYF | TGTGCCAGCAGCAAGGACAGGGGGTCCTACGAGCAGTACTTC
. | TRBJ1-1 | TRBV5-1 | . | CASTPADRDTEAFF | TGCGCCAGCACCCCCGCAGACCGGGACACTGAAGCTTTCTTT
. | TRBJ2-7 | TRBV12-3/TRBV12-4 | TRBD1 | CASSLGQGIEQYF | TGTGCCAGCAGTTTAGGACAGGGTATCGAGCAGTACTTC
. | TRBJ2-1 | TRBV20-1 | . | CSAIPEDEQFF | TGCAGTGCTATCCCGGAGGATGAGCAGTTCTTC
. | TRBJ2-1 | TRBV3-1/TRBV3-2 | . | CASSQVIAVTYNEQFF | TGTGCCAGCAGCCAAGTAATCGCGGTTACCTACAATGAGCAGTTCTTC
once | TRBJ1-4 | TRBV5-6 | TRBD1 | CASSFDRGNEKLFF | TGTGCCAGCAGCTTTGACAGGGGGAATGAAAAACTGTTTTTT
. | TRBJ1-5 | TRBV5-1 | . | CASSLSPGQNNQPQHF | TGCGCCAGCAGCTTAAGCCCGGGACAAAACAATCAGCCCCAGCATTTT
. | TRBJ2-5 | TRBV13 | . | CASSPTVQETQYF | TGTGCCAGCAGCCCGACAGTCCAAGAGACCCAGTACTTC
. | TRBJ2-5 | TRBV4-1 | . | CASSQEVGGRETQYF | TGCGCCAGCAGCCAAGAAGTAGGAGGGAGGGAGACCCAGTACTTC
few | TRBJ2-3 | TRBV19 | TRBD2 | CASRLAGSDTQYF | TGTGCCAGTAGGCTAGCGGGGTCAGATACGCAGTATTTT
. | TRBJ2-4 | TRBV5-5 | TRBD2 | CASSLGGSGLNIQYF | TGTGCCAGCAGCTTGGGAGGTAGCGGGCTAAACATTCAGTACTTC
. | TRBJ1-6 | TRBV27 | . | CASSGSEGSPLHF | TGTGCCAGCAGTGGGTCCGAGGGTTCACCCCTCCACTTT
once | TRBJ2-7 | TRBV7-6 | TRBD2 | CASSPAGLALAYEQYF | TGTGCCAGCAGCCCGGCTGGACTAGCGCTAGCCTACGAGCAGTACTTC
few | TRBJ1-2 | TRBV27 | TRBD1 | CASSLTGGDYGYTF | TGTGCCAGCAGTCTAACAGGGGGGGACTATGGCTACACCTTC
. | TRBJ1-2 | TRBV6-5 | . | CASSQGNSGYTF | TGTGCCAGCAGTCAGGGGAACTCGGGCTACACCTTC
. | TRBJ2-3 | TRBV5-1 | . | CASSSGPLLAKRSTDTQYF | TGCGCCAGCAGCTCCGGACCGTTGCTAGCGAAAAGGAGCACAGATACGCAGTATTTT
. | TRBJ2-5 | TRBV5-8 | TRBD1 | CASSLAGGETQYF | TGTGCCAGCAGCTTAGCAGGGGGAGAGACCCAGTACTTC
. | TRBJ1-1 | TRBV30 | . | CAWRDNTVGNTEAFF | TGTGCCTGGAGGGACAATACAGTAGGGAACACTGAAGCTTTCTTT
. | TRBJ2-3 | TRBV18 | TRBD2 | CASSPPSASGRSDTQYF | TGTGCCAGCTCACCACCGTCCGCTAGCGGGAGGTCTGATACGCAGTATTTT
. | TRBJ2-7 | TRBV7-9 | TRBD2 | CASTGGGTYEQYF | TGTGCCAGCACCGGGGGGGGCACCTACGAGCAGTACTTC
. | TRBJ2-2 | TRBV12-5 | TRBD1 | CASGNPGTGFIGELFF | TGTGCTAGTGGGAACCCCGGGACAGGATTCATCGGGGAGCTGTTTTTT
. | TRBJ2-1 | TRBV19 | . | CASGTLNEQFF | TGTGCCAGTGGGACTTTAAATGAGCAGTTCTTC
. | TRBJ1-1 | TRBV29-1 | . | CSVQTEQNTEAFF | TGCAGCGTACAAACAGAGCAGAACACTGAAGCTTTCTTT
. | TRBJ1-2 | TRBV4-1 | . | CASSLTGSYGYTF | TGCGCCAGCAGTTTGACAGGCTCCTATGGCTACACCTTC
few | TRBJ1-6 | TRBV28 | TRBD1 | CASSELPGQGSNSPLHF | TGTGCCAGCAGTGAGCTGCCGGGACAGGGCTCTAATTCACCCCTCCACTTT
. | TRBJ2-5 | TRBV6-5 | . | CASSYGGGYETQYF | TGTGCCAGCAGTTATGGAGGGGGCTATGAGACCCAGTACTTC
. | TRBJ2-2 | TRBV11-2 | TRBD1 | CASSLVGTAAGELFF | TGTGCCAGCAGCTTAGTTGGGACAGCCGCCGGGGAGCTGTTTTTT
. | TRBJ2-7 | TRBV5-4 | TRBD1 | CASSQPRTGTYEQYF | TGTGCCAGCAGCCAGCCCAGGACAGGGACCTACGAGCAGTACTTC
. | TRBJ2-3 | TRBV29-1 | . | CSAQGLGTDTQYF | TGCAGCGCACAGGGTCTGGGCACAGATACGCAGTATTTT
. | TRBJ2-3 | TRBV29-1 | TRBD2 | CSVEQKRGNTDTQYF | TGCAGCGTTGAACAAAAGCGGGGGAACACAGATACGCAGTATTTT
. | TRBJ1-3 | TRBV2 | TRBD1 | CASSELGRGILGNTIYF | TGTGCCAGCAGTGAACTTGGCAGGGGGATACTTGGAAACACCATATATTTT
. | TRBJ1-1 | TRBV12-3/TRBV12-4 | . | CASSLAQGRAFF | TGTGCCAGCAGTTTAGCGCAGGGTAGGGCTTTCTTT
. | TRBJ1-2 | TRBV7-8 | . | CASSFFVRLANYGYTF | TGTGCCAGCAGCTTCTTCGTCCGGCTAGCTAACTATGGCTACACCTTC
. | TRBJ1-1 | TRBV27 | . | CASSSQGLWPDTEAFF | TGTGCCAGCAGTTCACAGGGATTGTGGCCGGACACTGAAGCTTTCTTT
few | TRBJ1-2 | TRBV7-9 | . | CASSFPPGQPNYGYTF | TGTGCCAGCAGCTTCCCGCCGGGACAACCTAACTATGGCTACACCTTC
. | TRBJ1-1 | TRBV18 | . | CASSLGGPDTEAFF | TGTGCCAGCTCACTTGGAGGGCCGGACACTGAAGCTTTCTTT
. | TRBJ1-2 | TRBV28 | TRBD1 | CASRRQGGYYGYTF | TGTGCCAGCAGAAGACAGGGGGGTTACTATGGCTACACCTTC
. | TRBJ1-5 | TRBV24-1 | . | CATSDSGGQPQHF | TGTGCCACCAGTGATTCGGGGGGGCAGCCCCAGCATTTT
. | TRBJ2-5 | TRBV13 | TRBD2 | CASSLGPGGLAPQETQYF | TGTGCCAGCAGCTTAGGCCCCGGCGGACTAGCGCCCCAAGAGACCCAGTACTTC
. | TRBJ2-7 | TRBV7-9 | TRBD1 | CASSSSGTGGRQYF | TGTGCCAGCAGCTCATCCGGGACAGGGGGGCGGCAGTACTTC
. | TRBJ1-2 | TRBV6-5 | . | CASSYKGRGRYGYTF | TGTGCCAGCAGTTACAAGGGGCGCGGTCGGTATGGCTACACCTTC
. | TRBJ1-5 | TRBV2 | . | CASGLISNQPQHF | TGTGCCAGCGGTCTAATTAGCAATCAGCCCCAGCATTTT
. | TRBJ1-1 | TRBV6-1 | TRBD1 | CASSEAQGAYTEAFF | TGTGCCAGCAGTGAAGCGCAGGGGGCCTACACTGAAGCTTTCTTT
. | TRBJ1-1 | TRBV27 | . | CASSLSPGNTEAFF | TGTGCCAGCAGTTTATCCCCGGGAAACACTGAAGCTTTCTTT
. | TRBJ2-4 | TRBV19 | . | CASSIGPRGRNIQYF | TGTGCCAGTAGTATAGGACCCAGAGGGCGAAACATTCAGTACTTC
. | TRBJ2-5 | TRBV3-1/TRBV3-2 | . | CASSQDVGEWETQYF | TGTGCCAGCAGCCAAGATGTCGGGGAGTGGGAGACCCAGTACTTC
. | TRBJ1-5 | TRBV5-1 | TRBD1 | CASSRTGGQPQHF | TGCGCCAGCAGCCGCACAGGGGGGCAGCCCCAGCATTTT
. | TRBJ2-3 | TRBV5-1 | . | CASSLLLYPSTDTQYF | TGCGCCAGCAGCTTACTTTTATATCCTAGCACAGATACGCAGTATTTT
. | TRBJ1-6 | TRBV2 | . | CASSSRDASPLHF | TGTGCCAGCAGTTCGAGGGATGCCTCACCCCTCCACTTT
. | TRBJ2-3 | TRBV9 | . | CASSRGGGTDTQYF | TGTGCCAGCAGTAGGGGGGGCGGCACAGATACGCAGTATTTT